This entry lists 11 T cell receptor beta chains sequenced from one sample in a study of shared clonotypes between healthy human individuals (dated by TCRdb to between 2020 and 2021). The library came from the immunoSEQ multiplex PCR assay. Drawn from immuneACCESS, this table holds only the in-frame rearrangements with V and J called that TCRdb kept. Clones are partly lost; checked studies trace under half to an unresolved V gene and leave the rest unexplained. The sample table lists approximately 1,000,000 clones, 75% to 85% of them with a count of one. Approximately 0.5% of the sample rests with the top ten. Source material: memory CD4+ T cells from PBMCs. Per the publication, the cell subset or site label means: CD45RA-negative fraction. The receptor set was obtained from a man aged 18 to 35 in good health. Some clones in this sample may be carry-over from other donors' samples.

The chain employs TRBV7-2 and TRBJ1-2; D is ambiguous. Deletions cut 4 bases from V and 8 bases from J, with 17 bases between. CDR1 is SGHTA, CDR2 FQGNSA, per germline. The CDR3 is 14 amino acids. This CDR3 reads CASSSPTRGSGYTF. The CDR3 nucleotides read TGTGCCAGCAGCTCCCCCACTCGAGGGAGCGGCTACACCTTC. Combining the CDR3 with reference TRBV7-2 and TRBJ1-2 gives the whole variable domain GAGVSQSPSNKVTEKGKDVELRCDPISGHTALYWYRQSLGQGLEFLIYFQGNSAPDKSGLPSDRFSAERTGGSVSTLTIQRTQQEDSAVYLCASSSPTRGSGYTFGSGTRLTVV.

The chain uses TRBV19 and TRBJ2-1; D possibly uses TRBD1 or TRBD2 (5 bases each). Trimming cost V 2 bases and J 8 bases, with 13 bases left between them. The CDR3 runs to 14 residues. Per germline, CDR1 LNHDA and CDR2 SQIVND (reference sequence). The chain's CDR3 is CASSIRGQGHEQFF. The CDR3 nucleotides read TGTGCCAGTAGTATACGGGGCCAAGGCCATGAGCAGTTCTTC.

The rearrangement joins TRBV18 to TRBJ2-5; unclear D gene. The CDR3 runs to 12 residues. V lost 4 bases, J lost 5 bases, and 8 bases lay in between. The germline gives CDR1 KGHSH, CDR2 LQKENI. This CDR3 is CASSLTVETQYF. The DNA for the CDR3 is TGTGCCAGCTCACTTACCGTTGAGACCCAGTACTTC.

The J gene is TRBJ1-4, the V gene TRBV6-1; D may be TRBD1 (6 bases). V was trimmed by 0 bases and J by 5 bases, leaving 13 bases between them. CDR1 and CDR2 (germline): MNHNS, SASEGT. This CDR3 is built from 16 residues. The CDR3 protein is CASSEAWDGGNEKLFF. The CDR3 DNA reads TGTGCCAGCAGTGAAGCATGGGACGGGGGCAATGAAAAACTGTTTTTT.

The rearrangement joins TRBV6-5 to TRBJ2-7, with 10 bases that match TRBD2. Per the germline V gene, CDR1 is MNHEY and CDR2 is SVGAGI. The length of the CDR3 is 15 residues. The V gene end was trimmed by 5 bases and the J gene end by 3 bases; junction bases not matched to a gene: 7. The CDR3 loop is CASSPQREGGYEQYF. CDR3 DNA: TGTGCCAGCAGTCCGCAGCGGGAGGGGGGCTACGAGCAGTACTTC.

CDR3 sequence (DNA): TGTGCCAGCAGCTTGGCCCCTGGGACAGGGACAGGAAACACCATATATTTT. Protein product: CASSLAPGTGTGNTIYF. The chain employs TRBV5-6 and TRBJ1-3; 9 nucleotides match TRBD1. The V gene end was trimmed by 0 bases and the J gene end by 4 bases; junction bases not matched to a gene: 8. From germline, CDR1 is SGHDT and CDR2 YYEEEE. The CDR3 sequence is 17 residues long.

The V and J genes are TRBV14 and TRBJ1-1, with a weak D call TRBD1 (5 bases). The CDR3 is 13 amino acids. The V end lost 4 bases, the J end lost 8 bases, and 14 bases lay between the germline ends. Germline lookup yields CDR1 SGHDN and CDR2 FVKESK. The CDR3 DNA reads as TGTGCCAGCAGCCCTTTTGTGGGGGGGGAAGCTTTCTTT. It encodes CASSPFVGGEAFF.

This sequence joins TRBV5-4 and TRBJ2-2; 9 bases map to TRBD1. This CDR3 comprises 16 residues. The germline V gene encodes CDR1 SGHNT and CDR2 YYREEE (reference sequence). V lost 1 base, J lost 4 bases, and 5 bases stayed unmatched. The CDR3 loop reads CASSLPQGAGTGELFF. The DNA for the CDR3 is TGTGCCAGCAGCTTGCCACAGGGGGCTGGCACCGGGGAGCTGTTTTTT. The whole variable domain, remainder taken from reference TRBV5-4 and TRBJ2-2, is ETGVTQSPTHLIKTRGQQVTLRCSSQSGHNTVSWYQQALGQGPQFIFQYYREEENGRGNFPPRFSGLQFPNYSSELNVNALELDDSALYLCASSLPQGAGTGELFFGEGSRLTVL.

A few counts support this clone. The sample contains more than one DNA sequence encoding this CDR3. The chain is built from TRBV9 and TRBJ1-4; D gene uncertain. Between the trimmed V and J ends, which lost 2 bases and 8 bases, there was a span of 10 bases. There are 13 residues in the CDR3. Germline CDR1 and CDR2: SGDLS and YYNGEE. CDR3 loop: CASSVGLGEKLFF. CDR3 in DNA: TGTGCCAGCAGCGTGGGTCTCGGGGAAAAACTGTTTTTT.

The chain recombines TRBV5-1 with TRBJ2-7; D call uncertain. Germline values: CDR1 SGHRS, CDR2 YFSETQ. The V gene lost 2 bases and the J gene lost 4 bases, with 10 bases spanning the gap. This CDR3 is 13 amino acids long. CDR3 coding DNA: TGCGCCAGCAGCTTCTGGTCGTCGTACGAGCAGTACTTC. Translation: CASSFWSSYEQYF.

V and J are TRBV28 and TRBJ2-1; D unclear. The CDR3 runs 12 residues. Germline loops: CDR1 MDHEN, CDR2 SYDVKM. CDR3 residues: CGVMSSYNEQFF. The CDR3 nucleotides read TGTGGGGTGATGAGCTCCTACAATGAGCAGTTCTTC.